Here is one T cell receptor beta chain with its context. This entry belongs to a study of cytomegalovirus exposure and HLA in healthy donors. CDR3 size: 13 residues. Looked up from germline, CDR1 is SGHRS and CDR2 is YFSETQ. Trimming removed 2 bases at V and 5 bases at J, with 10 bases between. The PCR had 60 Vbeta and 13 Jbeta primers. Source study methods: There were 80 million to 95 million unique TCR beta chains by a later count, and some 12 million of them were shared. Clones were sequenced by immunoSEQ multiplex PCR, and TCRdb holds only the in-frame ones, with some missing. That table is the source of V, J and clone size, and D and trimming were worked out from the DNA. Among some 90,000 clones listed, around 80% were seen once.

The source is a man aged 30 to 39 in good health and CMV-seronegative. This chain joins TRBV5-1 and TRBJ1-1; no clear D gene. Sequenced input: PBMCs. This CDR3 is CASSFGSGTEAFF. CDR3 nucleotides: TGCGCCAGCAGCTTCGGGAGCGGGACTGAAGCTTTCTTT. Complete variable domain (other parts from reference TRBV5-1 and TRBJ1-1): KAGVTQTPRYLIKTRGQQVTLSCSPISGHRSVSWYQQTPGQGLQFLFEYFSETQRNKGNFPGRFSGRQFSNSRSEMNVSTLELGDSALYLCASSFGSGTEAFFGQGTRLTVV.